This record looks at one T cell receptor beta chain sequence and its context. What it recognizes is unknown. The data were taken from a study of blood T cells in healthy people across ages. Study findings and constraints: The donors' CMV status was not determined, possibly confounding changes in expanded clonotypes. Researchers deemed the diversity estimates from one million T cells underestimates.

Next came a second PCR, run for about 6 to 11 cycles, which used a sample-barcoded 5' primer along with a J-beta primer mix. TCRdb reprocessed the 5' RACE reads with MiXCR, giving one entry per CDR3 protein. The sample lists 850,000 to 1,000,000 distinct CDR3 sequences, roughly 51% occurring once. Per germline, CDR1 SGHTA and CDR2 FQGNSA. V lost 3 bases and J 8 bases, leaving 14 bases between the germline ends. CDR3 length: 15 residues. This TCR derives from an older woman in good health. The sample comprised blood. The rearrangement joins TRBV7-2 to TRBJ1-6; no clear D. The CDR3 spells CASSFIPDVYSPLHF. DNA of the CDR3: TGTGCCAGCAGCTTCATCCCGGACGTTTATTCACCCCTCCACTTT.